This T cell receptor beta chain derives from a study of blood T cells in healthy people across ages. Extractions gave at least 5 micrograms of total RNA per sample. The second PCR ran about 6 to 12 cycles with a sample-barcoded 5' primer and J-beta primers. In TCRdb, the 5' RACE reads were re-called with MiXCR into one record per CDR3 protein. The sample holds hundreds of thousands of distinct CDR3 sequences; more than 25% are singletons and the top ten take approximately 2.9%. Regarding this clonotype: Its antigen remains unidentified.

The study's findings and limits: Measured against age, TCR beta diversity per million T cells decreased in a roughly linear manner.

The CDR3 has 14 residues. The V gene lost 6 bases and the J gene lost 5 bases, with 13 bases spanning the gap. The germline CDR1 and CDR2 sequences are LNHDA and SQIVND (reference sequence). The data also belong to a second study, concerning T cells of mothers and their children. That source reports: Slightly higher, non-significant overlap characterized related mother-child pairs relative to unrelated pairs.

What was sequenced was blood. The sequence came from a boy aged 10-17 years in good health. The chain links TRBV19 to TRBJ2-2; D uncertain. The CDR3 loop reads CASSQAGYTGELFF. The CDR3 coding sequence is TGTGCCAGTAGCCAGGCCGGTTATACCGGGGAGCTGTTTTTT.